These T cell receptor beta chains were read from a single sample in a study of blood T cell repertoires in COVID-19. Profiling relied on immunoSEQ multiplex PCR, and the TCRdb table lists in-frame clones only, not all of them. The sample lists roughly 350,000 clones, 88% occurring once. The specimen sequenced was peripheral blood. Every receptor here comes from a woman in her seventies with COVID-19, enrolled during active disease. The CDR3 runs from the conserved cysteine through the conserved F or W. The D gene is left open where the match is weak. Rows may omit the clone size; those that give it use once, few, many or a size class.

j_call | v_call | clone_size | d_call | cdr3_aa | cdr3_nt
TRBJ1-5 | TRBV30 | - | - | CAWSVGGGVGNQPQHF | TGTGCCTGGAGTGTCGGCGGGGGCGTTGGAAATCAGCCCCAGCATTTT
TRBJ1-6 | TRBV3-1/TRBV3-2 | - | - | CASSQPTFQGGISPLHF | TGTGCCAGCAGCCAGCCCACTTTTCAGGGTGGGATTTCACCCCTCCACTTT
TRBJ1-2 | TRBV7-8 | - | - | CASSLWAGGEDGYTF | TGTGCCAGCAGCTTATGGGCTGGAGGTGAGGATGGCTACACCTTC
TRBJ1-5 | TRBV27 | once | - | CASSFPPSRGNQPQHF | TGTGCCAGCAGTTTTCCTCCCTCGAGGGGGAATCAGCCCCAGCATTTT
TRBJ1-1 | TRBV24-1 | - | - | CATSDNSRDHTEAFF | TGTGCCACCAGTGACAACTCTCGGGATCACACTGAAGCTTTCTTT
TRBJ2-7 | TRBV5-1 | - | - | CASSAGGGTYEQYF | TGCGCCAGCAGTGCCGGGGGTGGGACCTACGAGCAGTACTTC
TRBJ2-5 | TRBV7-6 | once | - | CASSPYWGEEETQYF | TGTGCCAGCAGCCCCTATTGGGGGGAGGAAGAGACCCAGTACTTC
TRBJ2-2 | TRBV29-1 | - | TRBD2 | CSVELAGRFSGELFF | TGCAGCGTTGAACTAGCGGGGAGGTTTAGCGGGGAGCTGTTTTTT
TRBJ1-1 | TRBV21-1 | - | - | CASRQGQGTEAFF | TGTGCCAGTCGGCAGGGGCAGGGCACTGAAGCTTTCTTT
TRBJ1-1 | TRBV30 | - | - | CAWNRGTQKAFF | TGTGCCTGGAATCGGGGGACGCAAAAAGCTTTCTTT
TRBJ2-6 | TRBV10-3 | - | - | CAIRTTLSGANVLTF | TGTGCCATCAGGACAACCCTCTCTGGGGCCAACGTCCTGACTTTC
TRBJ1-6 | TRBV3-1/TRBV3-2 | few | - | CASSIRGSPLHF | TGTGCCAGCAGCATTCGGGGTTCACCCCTCCACTTT
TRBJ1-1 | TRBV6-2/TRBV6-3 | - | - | CASIPLGGAAEAFF | TGTGCCAGCATCCCCCTTGGAGGGGCGGCTGAAGCTTTCTTT
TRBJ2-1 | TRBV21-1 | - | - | CASSASSYNEQFF | TGTGCCAGCAGCGCGAGCTCCTACAATGAGCAGTTCTTC
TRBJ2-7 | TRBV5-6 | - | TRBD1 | CASSSQDRAYEQYF | TGTGCCAGCAGCTCGCAGGACAGGGCCTACGAGCAGTACTTC
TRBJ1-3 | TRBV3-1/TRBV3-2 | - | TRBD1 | CASSRQGAGGNTIYF | TGTGCCAGCAGCCGACAGGGGGCCGGGGGAAACACCATATATTTT
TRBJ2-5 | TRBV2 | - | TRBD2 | CASSDPAGEGETQYF | TGTGCCAGCAGTGACCCAGCGGGGGAAGGAGAGACCCAGTACTTC
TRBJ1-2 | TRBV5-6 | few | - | CASSLRGQDRYGYTF | TGTGCCAGCAGCTTGCGGGGTCAGGATCGCTATGGCTACACCTTC
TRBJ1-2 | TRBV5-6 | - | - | CASSWARANYGYTF | TGTGCCAGCAGCTGGGCCAGGGCTAACTATGGCTACACCTTC
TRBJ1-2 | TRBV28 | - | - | CASSAGLDTYTF | TGTGCCAGCAGTGCCGGACTGGATACCTACACCTTC
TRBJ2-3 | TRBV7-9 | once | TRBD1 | CASSLSTGGAYTQYF | TGTGCCAGCAGCTTATCGACAGGGGGGGCATATACGCAGTATTTT
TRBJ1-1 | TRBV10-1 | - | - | CASSEGGFTEAFF | TGCGCCAGCAGTGAAGGAGGGTTCACTGAAGCTTTCTTT
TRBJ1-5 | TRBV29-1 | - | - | CSASGQANQPQHF | TGCAGCGCCTCTGGGCAGGCCAATCAGCCCCAGCATTTT
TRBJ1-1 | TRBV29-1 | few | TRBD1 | CSVGEDRAVTEAFF | TGCAGCGTGGGGGAGGACAGGGCCGTCACTGAAGCTTTCTTT
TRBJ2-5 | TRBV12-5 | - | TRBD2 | CASGLVPAGGLRKETQYF | TGTGCTAGTGGTTTGGTACCAGCGGGGGGCTTGCGAAAAGAGACCCAGTACTTC
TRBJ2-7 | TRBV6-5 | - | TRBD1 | CATTDRASSYEQYF | TGTGCCACGACGGACAGGGCTAGCTCCTACGAGCAGTACTTC
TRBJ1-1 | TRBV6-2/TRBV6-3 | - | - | CASSSQFAEAFF | TGTGCCAGCAGTTCCCAATTTGCTGAAGCTTTCTTT